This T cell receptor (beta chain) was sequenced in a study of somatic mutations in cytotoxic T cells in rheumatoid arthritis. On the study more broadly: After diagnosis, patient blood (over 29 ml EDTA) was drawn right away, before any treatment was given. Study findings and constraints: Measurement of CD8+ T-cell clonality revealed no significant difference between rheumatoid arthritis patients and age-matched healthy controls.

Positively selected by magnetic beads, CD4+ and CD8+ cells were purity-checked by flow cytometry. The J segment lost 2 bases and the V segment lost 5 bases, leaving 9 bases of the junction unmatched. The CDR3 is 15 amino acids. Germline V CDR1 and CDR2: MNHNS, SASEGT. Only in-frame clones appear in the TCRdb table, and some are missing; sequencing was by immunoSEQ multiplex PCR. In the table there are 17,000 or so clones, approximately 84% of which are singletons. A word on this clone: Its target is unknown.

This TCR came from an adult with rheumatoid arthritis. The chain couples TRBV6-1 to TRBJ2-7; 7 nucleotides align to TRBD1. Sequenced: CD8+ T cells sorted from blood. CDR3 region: CASSPTRDRPYEQYF. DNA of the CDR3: TGTGCCAGCAGTCCTACCCGGGACAGACCCTACGAGCAGTACTTC.